This T cell receptor beta chain was sequenced in a study of blood T cell repertoires in COVID-19. The wider study: Sources were T cells, B-cell-depleted T cells, or PBMCs; the material itself was cDNA or gDNA.

Participant ages covered about 18 to 89 years across 25 or so US areas. Cohort 3 donors were reported recovered after two negative PCRs, clearance, or symptom resolution. Germline V gives CDR1 LGHNA, CDR2 YSLEER. The V segment lost 0 bases and the J segment 8 bases; nucleotides outside the gene matches: 6. There are 15 residues in the CDR3. Libraries were prepared by immunoSEQ multiplex PCR; TCRdb keeps only in-frame clonotypes and omits some of them. The sample consists of 150,000 to 200,000 clones, approximately 81% of them appearing once. The chain is built from TRBV4-3 and TRBJ1-5, with 8 bases aligning to TRBD1. The material sequenced was PBMCs or T cells enriched from blood (not recorded which). This sequence originates from a woman between 50 and 59 years old who had recovered from COVID-19. Written as DNA, the CDR3 is TGCGCCAGCAGCCAAGAAAGGTCAGGGGGCAAGCCCCAGCATTTT. Translating it yields CASSQERSGGKPQHF.